One sample yielded the 22 T cell receptor beta chains listed below, sequenced in a study of human T cells and chemical hapten exposure. TCRdb redid the calling of the RACE reads with MiXCR, one entry per CDR3 protein. Of some 400,000 distinct CDR3 sequences listed, 4.8% are singletons. Time point denoted: patch test 1, 2 weeks after DPC sensitization. The treatment denotes: therapeutic diphenylcyclopropenone sensitization with weekly scalp DPC. The sequenced sample was whole blood, obtained in connection with sensitization to the hapten diphenylcyclopropenone (DPC). These TCRs come from a woman in her forties or fifties with alopecia areata. Some clones in this sample may be carry-over from other donors' samples.

This clonotype turned up a few times. CDR3 sequence reads: CASSFIQGNYGYTF. CDR3 DNA: TGTGCCAGCAGCTTTATACAGGGGAACTATGGCTACACCTTC. The chain carries TRBV11-2 and TRBJ1-2, with 7 nucleotides matching TRBD1. V dropped 3 bases and J dropped 2; count of bases not matched to a gene: 3. The CDR3 is 14 amino acids. CDR1 SGHAT and CDR2 FQNNGV come from the germline V gene. Supplemented by reference TRBV11-2 and TRBJ1-2, the full variable domain reads EAGVAQSPRYKIIEKRQSVAFWCNPISGHATLYWYQQILGQGPKLLIQFQNNGVVDDSQLPKDRFSAERLKGVDSTLKIQPAKLEDSAVYLCASSFIQGNYGYTFGSGTRLTVV.

The table lists this clonotype with many counts. The chain joins TRBV12-5 to TRBJ2-3; 10 bases fit TRBD2. Germline CDR1 reads LGHNT; CDR2 reads FRNRAP. This CDR3 is built from 20 residues. J was trimmed by 4 bases and V by 1 base; bases with no gene match: 17. CDR3 amino acids: CASGLGDRAETSGEADTQYF. CDR3 coding DNA: TGTGCTAGTGGTTTGGGAGACAGGGCCGAAACTAGCGGGGAAGCAGATACGCAGTATTTT.

The J gene is TRBJ1-6, the V gene TRBV6-2 or TRBV6-3, with 9 bases matching TRBD1. The junction had 2 bases not matched to a gene; V was cut back by 6 bases and J by 8 bases. Germline assignment: CDR1 MNHEY and CDR2 SVGEGT. The CDR3 consists of 13 residues. The CDR3 protein is CASRGQGDSPLHF. The CDR3 nucleotides are TGTGCCAGCAGGGGACAGGGCGATTCACCCCTCCACTTT.

This clonotype came up many times. The chain employs TRBV7-2 and TRBJ2-5; no clear D gene. Trimming shortened V by 4 bases and J by 1 base, and 4 bases separated the two germline ends. Germline V lookup: CDR1 SGHTA, CDR2 FQGNSA. This CDR3 region has 12 residues. The CDR3 DNA sequence: TGTGCCAGCAGCTCCCTCCAAGAGACCCAGTACTTC. It yields the protein CASSSLQETQYF.

This sequence joins TRBV6-6 and TRBJ1-1, with 10 bases aligning to TRBD1. The CDR3 extends over 16 amino acids. Germline V gene lookup returns CDR1 MNHNY and CDR2 SVGAGI (reference sequence). After removal of 5 bases from V and 0 bases from J, the junction contained 6 bases not matched to a gene. CDR3 DNA sequence: TGTGCCAGCAGTCGGGACAGGGGTTCCATGAACACTGAAGCTTTCTTT. It encodes CASSRDRGSMNTEAFF.

In this sample, this clonotype turned up many times. This chain uses TRBV12-3 or TRBV12-4 with TRBJ2-2, with D perhaps TRBD1 (6 bases). With 3 bases removed from V and 5 bases from J, the gap between germline ends came to 10 bases. The CDR3 sequence is 14 residues long. CDR3: CASSFGTPTGELFF. The CDR3 bases are TGTGCCAGCAGTTTTGGGACACCGACCGGGGAGCTGTTTTTT.

The J gene is TRBJ2-3, the V gene TRBV7-9; 13 positions agree with TRBD2. Germline lookup yields CDR1 SEHNR and CDR2 FQNEAQ (reference sequence). J gave up 2 bases and V 5 bases, and 4 bases lay outside the gene matches. The CDR3 loop spans 16 amino acids. CDR3 loop: CASSGTSGASTDTQYF. The CDR3 DNA follows: TGTGCCAGCAGCGGGACTAGCGGGGCGTCCACAGATACGCAGTATTTT.

This clonotype was found many times. The V gene is TRBV12-3 or TRBV12-4, the J gene TRBJ2-7; unclear D gene. The CDR3 runs to 13 residues. The V gene lost 6 bases and the J gene lost 3 bases, with 12 bases spanning the gap. For the CDR3, the DNA is TGTGCCAGCAGATCGAACAGCTACTACGAGCAGTACTTC. Translating gives CASRSNSYYEQYF.

Many counts were recorded for this clonotype. The chain recombines TRBV18 with TRBJ2-2; D is unresolved. V lost 6 bases to trimming and J lost 6 bases, with 11 bases between them. CDR1 and CDR2 (germline): KGHSH, LQKENI. This CDR3 comprises 13 residues. CDR3 nucleotides: TGTGCCAGCTCCCCATACGACGCCGGGGAGCTGTTTTTT. Protein product: CASSPYDAGELFF.

There are a few counts of this clonotype. V gene TRBV20-1 combines with J gene TRBJ1-5; D is unresolved. Germline-derived CDR1 and CDR2 are DFQATT and SNEGSKA (reference sequence). The CDR3 length is 12 residues. V lost 1 base and J 7 bases, leaving 8 bases between the germline ends. CDR3 coding DNA: TGCAGTGCTAGAGCAAGAGGGCAGCCCCAGCATTTT. Encoded protein: CSARARGQPQHF.

This clonotype was seen ten or more times. The chain uses TRBV6-2 or TRBV6-3 and TRBJ2-1; 8 nucleotides align to TRBD1. V shed 6 bases, J shed 8 bases, and the junction held 3 bases outside the gene matches. The germline V gene encodes CDR1 MNHEY and CDR2 SVGEGT. This CDR3 is built from 12 residues. The CDR3 sequence: CASRVQGDEQFF. CDR3 DNA sequence: TGTGCCAGCAGAGTACAGGGGGATGAGCAGTTCTTC.

This clonotype was counted only a few times. The chain joins TRBV5-5 to TRBJ2-7; possible D gene TRBD2, 7 bases. V shed 0 bases and J shed 3 bases, with 19 bases lying between them. The CDR3 totals 17 residues. Germline V gene lookup returns CDR1 SGHKS and CDR2 YYEKEE (reference sequence). The CDR3 DNA follows: TGTGCCAGCAGCTTGGGGGGCCCCTTCGGGGGGCTCTACGAGCAGTACTTC. Protein: CASSLGGPFGGLYEQYF.

This clonotype was counted at least ten times. V is TRBV20-1 and J is TRBJ2-2, with D uncertain. Germline CDR1 reads DFQATT; CDR2 reads SNEGSKA (reference sequence). The ends were cut back, 0 bases at V and 7 bases at J, with 9 bases in the middle. The CDR3 spans 13 residues. This CDR3 reads CSARDPGDGELFF. As DNA, the CDR3 is TGCAGTGCTAGAGATCCAGGAGACGGGGAGCTGTTTTTT.

The CDR3 nucleotides read TGTGCCAGCAGTGAGACAGGCCCAAATCAGCCCCAGCATTTT. This sequence encodes CASSETGPNQPQHF. This chain links TRBV25-1 with TRBJ1-5, with D possibly TRBD1 on 6 matching bases. V lost 3 bases and J lost 4, with 10 bases in between. Germline V gene data show CDR1 as MGHDK and CDR2 as SYGVNS. This CDR3 has 14 amino acids. Complete variable domain (other parts from reference TRBV25-1 and TRBJ1-5): EADIYQTPRYLVIGTGKKITLECSQTMGHDKMYWYQQDPGMELHLIHYSYGVNSTEKGDLSSESTVSRIRTEHFPLTLESARPSHTSQYLCASSETGPNQPQHFGDGTRLSIL.

A remark on this clonotype: It is likely a read error, because the conserved phenylalanine at the end of the CDR3 is missing. This rearrangement joins TRBV7-9 to TRBJ2-1; unclear D gene. The ends were cut back, 5 bases at V and 7 bases at J, with 9 bases in the middle. There are 12 residues in the CDR3. CDR1 and CDR2 (germline): SEHNR, FQNEAQ (reference sequence). CDR3 in DNA: TGTGCCAGCAGCCTTGGAACGAATGAGCAGTTCTAC. As protein: CASSLGTNEQFY.

This clonotype was seen at least ten times. The chain joins TRBV6-5 to TRBJ2-7, with 7 bases fitting TRBD2. J was trimmed by 3 bases and V by 5 bases; bases with no gene match: 7. Germline CDR1 and CDR2: MNHEY and SVGAGI. The CDR3 has 14 residues. The CDR3: CASSPMTGGYEQYF. CDR3 DNA sequence: TGTGCCAGCAGTCCCATGACGGGGGGCTACGAGCAGTACTTC.

This clonotype was counted many times. Here the CDR3 reads CASSSIGNYNEQFF. The CDR3 coding sequence is TGTGCCAGCAGTTCTATAGGAAATTACAATGAGCAGTTCTTC. The V and J genes are TRBV12-3 or TRBV12-4 and TRBJ2-1; D unresolved. The germline V and J ends were trimmed by 4 bases and 4 bases, with 11 bases remaining between them. The CDR3 runs to 14 residues.

The rearrangement links TRBV5-1 to TRBJ1-2; D perhaps matches TRBD1 (6 bases). Trimming took 7 bases from V and 4 from J, leaving 14 bases between them. CDR1 and CDR2 from the germline V gene are SGHRS and YFSETQ. The CDR3 contains 13 residues. Written as DNA, the CDR3 is TGCGCCAGCGGGGCAGGGGAGTCCTATGGCTACACCTTC. It yields the protein CASGAGESYGYTF.

This clonotype occurred many times. The CDR3 DNA reads TGCAGTGCTAGAGATGGCCCCACAGGGAGGGAACAGACCCAGTACTTC. Protein: CSARDGPTGREQTQYF. The chain employs TRBV20-1 and TRBJ2-5, with a possible D match to TRBD2 (7 bases). Germline CDR1 is DFQATT and CDR2 is SNEGSKA (reference sequence). The CDR3 totals 16 residues. V gave up 0 bases and J gave up 6 bases, with 20 bases separating them.

This clonotype showed up many times. This chain links TRBV27 with TRBJ2-7; D is ambiguous. The germline CDR1 and CDR2 sequences are MNHEY and SMNVEV (reference sequence). Trimming took off 3 bases at V and 2 bases at J, with 14 bases between the two ends. This CDR3 is built from 15 residues. The CDR3 nucleotides are TGTGCCAGCAGTTTTGGCCGTGGCGGTACCTACGAGCAGTACTTC. This encodes CASSFGRGGTYEQYF.

This chain joins TRBV20-1 and TRBJ2-6; D is possibly TRBD2 (6 bases). The CDR3 has 16 amino acids. V was clipped by 0 bases and J by 2 bases, with 11 bases between them. Germline values: CDR1 DFQATT, CDR2 SNEGSKA (reference sequence). The CDR3 DNA is TGCAGTGCTAGAGATACTAGGAGGGCTGGGGCCAACGTCCTGACTTTC. Translated: CSARDTRRAGANVLTF.

The gene calls are TRBV2 and TRBJ1-5; D is unresolved. Germline V gives CDR1 SNHLY, CDR2 FYNNEI. CDR3 length: 13 residues. V was trimmed by 9 bases and J by 4 bases, leaving 13 bases between them. The CDR3 coding sequence is TGTGCCAGTAGACCCGCGAGGAATCAGCCCCAGCATTTT. Translated, it gives CASRPARNQPQHF.